What follows are 30 T cell receptor beta chains derived from one specimen sequenced in a study of T-cell reconstitution after alpha-beta-depleted transplantation in children. Using unique molecular identifiers, the investigators prepared the TCRbeta library. Each CDR3 protein is one row after TCRdb ran MiXCR on the PCR reads. The sample carries 97,000 or so distinct CDR3 sequences, 4.5% to 7.5% recorded once. The sequencing here drew on PBMCs, mostly from graft donor cells, taken 60 days after TCRalphabeta/CD19-depleted stem cell transplant. The receptors derive from a female patient aged 2-15 years who had a stem cell transplant for Fanconi anemia, so the T cells may come from the graft donor.

This clonotype was seen only a few times. The chain uses TRBV10-3 and TRBJ2-2, with D tentatively TRBD1 (5 bases). V was shortened by 7 bases and J by 6 bases, with 12 bases between the two germline ends. The germline V gene has CDR1 ENHRY and CDR2 SYGVKD. This CDR3 spans 13 amino acids. Here the CDR3 reads CAITEQVPGELFF. The CDR3 coding sequence is TGTGCCATCACGGAACAGGTCCCCGGGGAGCTGTTTTTT.

The sample holds many counts of this clonotype. The V call is TRBV6-5, the J call TRBJ2-1, with a tentative D call TRBD2 (6 bases). Trimming shortened V by 2 bases and J by 1 base, and 18 bases separated the two germline ends. Germline V lookup: CDR1 MNHEY, CDR2 SVGAGI. The CDR3 totals 18 residues. The CDR3 region is CASSYPNRRSGSYNEQFF. The CDR3 nucleotides are TGTGCCAGCAGTTACCCAAACAGACGGAGCGGGTCCTACAATGAGCAGTTCTTC.

This clonotype showed up many times. The chain is built from TRBV29-1 and TRBJ2-2; D gene ambiguous. Trimming left V 3 bases short and J 5 bases short, with 4 bases between. This CDR3 comprises 11 residues. CDR1 and CDR2 from the germline V gene are SQVTM and ANQGSEA. As DNA, the CDR3 is TGCAGCGTTGAGGGGACCGGGGAGCTGTTTTTT. Translation gives CSVEGTGELFF.

This clonotype appeared many times. The chain uses TRBV20-1 and TRBJ1-1, with a possible D match to TRBD1 (6 bases). This CDR3 is 14 amino acids long. Trimming cost V 4 bases and J 6 bases, with 18 bases left between them. Germline V gene lookup returns CDR1 DFQATT and CDR2 SNEGSKA (reference sequence). The CDR3 is CSATGDGGRAEAFF. CDR3 DNA: TGCAGTGCTACAGGGGATGGGGGACGCGCTGAAGCTTTCTTT.

There are many counts of this clonotype. The CDR3 reads CASSPSGAGGPRCYEQYF. CDR3 bases: TGTGCCAGCAGCCCCTCCGGGGCGGGAGGGCCGAGGTGCTACGAGCAGTACTTC. The chain employs TRBV4-2 and TRBJ2-7, with 9 nucleotides matching TRBD2. V was pared by 4 bases and J by 3 bases, with 16 bases of the junction left unmatched. CDR1 LGHNA and CDR2 YNFKEQ come from the germline V gene. The CDR3 runs 18 residues.

This chain connects TRBV7-2 to TRBJ1-2; TRBD1 might be the D (5 bases). Germline CDR1 SGHTA, CDR2 FQGNSA. This CDR3 contains 14 residues. Trimming pared 5 bases from V and 3 bases from J, leaving 13 bases between. The CDR3 DNA reads as TGTGCCAGCAGCCTTGCGGGGGGACACTATGGCTACACCTTC. This translates into CASSLAGGHYGYTF. The variable domain in full, completed from reference TRBV7-2 and TRBJ1-2, reads GAGVSQSPSNKVTEKGKDVELRCDPISGHTALYWYRQSLGQGLEFLIYFQGNSAPDKSGLPSDRFSAERTGGSVSTLTIQRTQQEDSAVYLCASSLAGGHYGYTFGSGTRLTVV.

This clonotype was counted many times. The V call is TRBV12-5, the J call TRBJ2-7; either TRBD1 or TRBD2 may supply D (6 bases each). V was pared by 2 bases and J by 6 bases, with 23 bases between. In germline, CDR1 is LGHNT, CDR2 FRNRAP. The CDR3 consists of 17 residues. The CDR3 loop reads CASGLPPEGGEVCEQYF. The CDR3 region has the DNA TGTGCTAGTGGTTTGCCCCCGGAGGGGGGAGAGGTATGCGAGCAGTACTTC.

This clonotype was recorded at least ten times. The rearrangement links TRBV20-1 to TRBJ2-1, with unresolved D. Trimming took off 4 bases at V and 5 bases at J, with 6 bases between the two ends. CDR3 length equals 11 residues. Germline V gene lookup returns CDR1 DFQATT and CDR2 SNEGSKA (reference sequence). CDR3 bases: TGCAGTGCTAAAGAGCACAATGAGCAGTTCTTC. Translated, it gives CSAKEHNEQFF.

This clonotype was counted ten times or more. Relative to the germline gene, one junction end is altered; a read error may explain this. The chain joins TRBV15 to TRBJ1-1, with D possibly matching TRBD1 (5 bases). The CDR3 runs to 13 residues. CDR1 and CDR2 (germline): LNHNV, YYDKDF (reference sequence). In DNA, the CDR3 is TGTGCCACCTCCTTCAGGGAGAACAATGAAGCTTTCTTT. Amino acids: CATSFRENNEAFF.

This clonotype was recorded many times. J is TRBJ1-4 and V is TRBV28, with TRBD1 matching 10 bases. This CDR3 has 18 amino acids. Germline lookup yields CDR1 MDHEN and CDR2 SYDVKM. The J segment lost 4 bases and the V segment lost 3 bases, leaving 11 bases of the junction unmatched. The CDR3 spells CASSFGGGQGVNNEKLFF. CDR3 DNA sequence: TGTGCCAGCAGTTTTGGTGGCGGACAGGGGGTAAATAATGAAAAACTGTTTTTT.

The V gene is TRBV6-5, the J gene TRBJ2-2; TRBD1 is a possible D gene (5 bases). CDR1 MNHEY and CDR2 SVGAGI come from the germline V gene. CDR3 length: 18 residues. Between the trimmed V and J ends, which lost 0 bases and 3 bases, there was a span of 17 bases. The CDR3 reads CASSYSVRTPKHTGELFF. The CDR3 DNA sequence: TGTGCCAGCAGTTACTCTGTACGGACACCAAAACACACCGGGGAGCTGTTTTTT.

This clonotype was recorded many times. This rearrangement joins TRBV5-1 to TRBJ2-2; 12 bases fit TRBD2. V was clipped by 4 bases and J by 4 bases; unmatched bases: 5. The CDR3 loop spans 16 amino acids. Germline CDR1 and CDR2: SGHRS and YFSETQ. This chain's CDR3 is CASSLGLAGPTGELFF. CDR3 nucleotides: TGCGCCAGCAGCCTCGGACTAGCGGGGCCCACCGGGGAGCTGTTTTTT.

Ten or more counts support this clonotype. The chain links TRBV7-6 to TRBJ2-3; D call uncertain. V dropped 2 bases and J dropped 5 bases, with 5 bases sitting between them. Germline assignment: CDR1 SGHVS and CDR2 FNYEAQ. This CDR3 region has 12 residues. CDR3 nucleotides: TGTGCCAGCAGCTTATTTGTAGATACGCAGTATTTT. Translating gives CASSLFVDTQYF.

This clonotype was counted ten times or more. The rearrangement uses TRBV20-1 and TRBJ2-3, with D hard to call. Germline V lookup: CDR1 DFQATT, CDR2 SNEGSKA (reference sequence). Trimming removed 3 bases from V and 6 bases from J, with 13 bases in between. The length of the CDR3 is 13 residues. CDR3 coding DNA: TGCAGTGCTAGCTGGCTAGGTTTGGATACGCAGTATTTT. Translation: CSASWLGLDTQYF.

This clonotype was recorded at least ten times. The rearrangement links TRBV7-9 to TRBJ2-7; D unresolved. CDR3 length equals 14 residues. Germline CDR1 reads SEHNR; CDR2 reads FQNEAQ (reference sequence). The germline V and J ends were trimmed by 1 base and 3 bases, with 10 bases remaining between them. CDR3 in amino acids: CASSLDPGFYEQYF. The CDR3 nucleotides read TGTGCCAGCAGCTTAGATCCCGGGTTCTACGAGCAGTACTTC.

The V and J genes are TRBV27 and TRBJ2-3; 7 positions match TRBD2. Per germline, CDR1 MNHEY and CDR2 SMNVEV (reference sequence). After removal of 3 bases from V and 0 bases from J, the junction contained 15 bases not matched to a gene. CDR3 length: 19 residues. The CDR3: CASSFGRGNLGVSTDTQYF. The CDR3 DNA reads TGTGCCAGCAGTTTTGGGCGGGGGAACCTAGGCGTTAGCACAGATACGCAGTATTTT.

The gene calls are TRBV4-2 and TRBJ2-1; 10 nucleotides line up with TRBD2. The CDR3 is 17 residues long. The V segment lost 11 bases and the J segment 6 bases; nucleotides outside the gene matches: 19. CDR1 and CDR2 (germline): LGHNA, YNFKEQ. This CDR3 is CAGRASGSGGLSNEQFF. CDR3 nucleotide sequence: TGTGCCGGAAGGGCTAGCGGGAGTGGAGGGTTGAGCAATGAGCAGTTCTTC.

This clonotype was seen a handful of times. The rearrangement uses TRBV11-1 and TRBJ2-3; 13 nucleotides line up with TRBD2. With 8 bases clipped from V and 5 bases from J, the junction kept 16 bases outside the gene matches. The CDR3 has 18 amino acids. Germline loops: CDR1 SGHAT, CDR2 FQDESV (reference sequence). Written as DNA, the CDR3 is TGTGCCAGCGGCGACAGGGCTACTAGCGGGAGGGCCCGAGATACGCAGTATTTT. Encoded protein: CASGDRATSGRARDTQYF.

In its sample, this clonotype was seen a few times. This chain links TRBV12-3 or TRBV12-4 with TRBJ2-7; a possible D gene is TRBD1 (6 bases). Trimming pared 6 bases from V and 2 bases from J, leaving 11 bases between. The CDR3 contains 13 residues. CDR3 in DNA: TGTGCCAGCAGGAAAACAGGGACCTACGAGCAGTACTTC. Protein: CASRKTGTYEQYF.

The rearrangement links TRBV6-4 to TRBJ2-1; D not certain. This CDR3 spans 13 amino acids. Germline V gene lookup returns CDR1 MRHNA and CDR2 SNTAGT. The V gene lost 0 bases and the J gene lost 8 bases, with 8 bases spanning the gap. The CDR3 region has the DNA TGTGCCAGCAGTGACTCGATGGTCCATGAGCAGTTCTTC. Amino acids: CASSDSMVHEQFF.

The V call is TRBV6-5, the J call TRBJ2-3; D possibly corresponds to TRBD2 (7 bases). This CDR3 has 15 amino acids. V lost 3 bases, J lost 0 bases, and 10 bases lay in between. CDR1 and CDR2 (germline): MNHEY, SVGAGI. This CDR3 reads CASSYGGASTDTQYF. The CDR3 DNA follows: TGTGCCAGCAGTTATGGGGGGGCTAGCACAGATACGCAGTATTTT.

This clonotype was recorded many times. The chain recombines TRBV5-1 with TRBJ2-7, with 14 bases identical to TRBD2. The germline V gene has CDR1 SGHRS and CDR2 YFSETQ. Losses at the gene ends were 4 bases for V and 4 bases for J; bases not matched to a gene: 7. The CDR3 is 16 amino acids. CDR3 sequence reads: CASSHNRLAGGYEQYF. The CDR3 DNA follows: TGCGCCAGCAGCCATAACAGACTAGCGGGAGGGTACGAGCAGTACTTC.

In its sample, this clonotype was seen many times. V is TRBV25-1 and J is TRBJ2-1; D might be TRBD2 (6 bases). Germline V CDR1 and CDR2: MGHDK, SYGVNS. The V end lost 5 bases, the J end lost 8 bases, and 16 bases lay between the germline ends. The CDR3 has 14 amino acids. The CDR3: CASSPAGLFHEQFF. CDR3 nucleotides: TGTGCCAGCAGTCCGGCGGGACTGTTCCATGAGCAGTTCTTC.

This clonotype was observed at least ten times. The chain couples TRBV15 to TRBJ2-1; 10 bases match TRBD2. The trim removed 5 bases at V and 3 bases at J, leaving 1 base unmatched. This CDR3 spans 14 amino acids. Germline V gene data show CDR1 as LNHNV and CDR2 as YYDKDF (reference sequence). The CDR3 here is CATSRTSGYNEQFF. In DNA form, the CDR3 reads TGTGCCACCAGCCGGACTAGCGGCTACAATGAGCAGTTCTTC.

Ten or more counts support this clonotype. The chain recombines TRBV20-1 with TRBJ2-7; possible D gene TRBD1, 6 bases. The V and J ends lost 4 bases and 2 bases respectively, with 9 bases between them. This CDR3 comprises 12 residues. CDR1 and CDR2 from the germline V gene are DFQATT and SNEGSKA (reference sequence). The CDR3 sequence is CSATRTAYEQYF. The CDR3 DNA follows: TGCAGTGCTACGCGGACAGCCTACGAGCAGTACTTC.

This clonotype was detected many times. The chain has TRBV7-3 and TRBJ2-1, with no clear D. The germline V gene encodes CDR1 SGHTA and CDR2 FQGTGA. The length of the CDR3 is 13 residues. V was shortened by 5 bases and J by 7 bases, with 12 bases between the two germline ends. The CDR3 spells CASSLLSGNEQFF. In DNA, the CDR3 is TGTGCCAGCAGCCTTCTCTCGGGTAATGAGCAGTTCTTC.

This clonotype was seen repeatedly, ten times or more. The J gene is TRBJ2-5, the V gene TRBV21-1. TRBV21-1 is reported as a pseudogene. This CDR3 has 13 residues. CDR3 sequence reads: CASSKVWEETQYF. For the CDR3, the DNA is TGTGCCAGCAGCAAAGTGTGGGAAGAGACCCAGTACTTC.

This clonotype showed up many times. The rearrangement joins TRBV24-1 to TRBJ2-2; D gene unclear. Trimming shortened V by 8 bases and J by 1 base, and 7 bases separated the two germline ends. Germline V gene sequence: CDR1 KGHDR, CDR2 SFDVKD. CDR3 length: 13 residues. This CDR3 is CATMPENTGELFF. The CDR3 bases are TGTGCCACCATGCCGGAGAACACCGGGGAGCTGTTTTTT.

This clonotype was found many times. The J gene is TRBJ2-1, the V gene TRBV7-3; 8 bases align to TRBD2. Germline loops: CDR1 SGHTA, CDR2 FQGTGA. The CDR3 sequence is 13 residues long. J was trimmed by 9 bases and V by 5 bases; bases with no gene match: 6. Written as DNA, the CDR3 is TGTGCCAGCAGCCCAGGACTAGCTGTTGAGCAGTTCTTC. Amino acids: CASSPGLAVEQFF.

This clonotype was counted between two and nine times. This chain uses TRBV4-1 with TRBJ2-2; TRBD1 matches 10 bases. Trimming took 3 bases from V and 3 from J; bases not matched to a gene: 4. CDR1 is MGHRA, CDR2 YSYEKL, per germline. This CDR3 region has 16 residues. The CDR3, as DNA: TGCGCCAGCAGCCAGAGGGGACAGGGGTACACCGGGGAGCTGTTTTTT. Its protein product is CASSQRGQGYTGELFF.